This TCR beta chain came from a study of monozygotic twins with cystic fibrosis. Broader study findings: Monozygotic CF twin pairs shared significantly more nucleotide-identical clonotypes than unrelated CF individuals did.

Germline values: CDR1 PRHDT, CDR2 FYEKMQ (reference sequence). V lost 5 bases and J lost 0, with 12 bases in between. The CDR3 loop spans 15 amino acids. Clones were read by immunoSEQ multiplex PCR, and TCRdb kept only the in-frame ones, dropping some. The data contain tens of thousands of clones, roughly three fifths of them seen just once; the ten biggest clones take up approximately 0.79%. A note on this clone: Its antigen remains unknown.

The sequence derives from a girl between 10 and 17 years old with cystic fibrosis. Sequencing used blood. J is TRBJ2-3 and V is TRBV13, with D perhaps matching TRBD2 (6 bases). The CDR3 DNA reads TGTGCCAGCAGCACGGGCGGGATAAGCACAGATACGCAGTATTTT. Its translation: CASSTGGISTDTQYF. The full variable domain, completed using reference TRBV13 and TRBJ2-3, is AAGVIQSPRHLIKEKRETATLKCYPIPRHDTVYWYQQGPGQDPQFLISFYEKMQSDKGSIPDRFSAQQFSDYHSELNMSSLELGDSALYFCASSTGGISTDTQYFGPGTRLTVL.